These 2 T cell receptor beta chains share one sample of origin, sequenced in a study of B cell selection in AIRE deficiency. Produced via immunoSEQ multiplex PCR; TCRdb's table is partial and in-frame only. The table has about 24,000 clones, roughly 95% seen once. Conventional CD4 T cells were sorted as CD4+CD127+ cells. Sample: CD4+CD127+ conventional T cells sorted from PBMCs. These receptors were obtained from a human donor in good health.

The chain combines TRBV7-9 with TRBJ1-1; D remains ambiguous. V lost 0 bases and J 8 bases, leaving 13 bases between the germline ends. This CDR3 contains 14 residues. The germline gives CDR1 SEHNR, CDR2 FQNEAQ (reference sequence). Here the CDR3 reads CASSLAEASREAFF. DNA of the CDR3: TGTGCCAGCAGCTTAGCTGAGGCTTCCCGAGAAGCTTTCTTT.

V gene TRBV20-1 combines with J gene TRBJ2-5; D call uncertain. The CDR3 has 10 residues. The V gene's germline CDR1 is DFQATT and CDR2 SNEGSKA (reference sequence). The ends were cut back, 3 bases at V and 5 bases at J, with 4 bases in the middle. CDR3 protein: CSARSETQYF. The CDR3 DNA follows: TGCAGTGCTAGGTCGGAGACCCAGTACTTC.